The following is a T cell receptor beta chain sequence with its context. The data are from a study of CD8 T cells in Susac syndrome. With random hexamers, reverse transcription was performed on about 0.45 to 1 ug of RNA. TCRdb reanalysed the immunoSEQ multiplex PCR reads using MiXCR and keeps one entry per CDR3 protein. The top ten hold 0.098% of the sample, which has roughly 190,000 distinct CDR3 sequences, under 97% seen once. This CDR3 is 14 amino acids long. The germline V gene has CDR1 SGDLS and CDR2 YYNGEE. Trimming cost V 4 bases and J 0 bases, with 9 bases left between them. The chain recombines TRBV9 with TRBJ2-3, with D perhaps given as TRBD1 or TRBD2 (5 bases each). The material sequenced was CD4+ T cells from PBMCs. The clonotype originates from a human donor with Susac syndrome. CDR3 DNA sequence: TGTGCCAGCAGCTTTGGGGGTAGCACAGATACGCAGTATTTT. Its protein is CASSFGGSTDTQYF. The full variable domain, its missing parts supplied by reference TRBV9 and TRBJ2-3, is DSGVTQTPKHLITATGQRVTLRCSPRSGDLSVYWYQQSLDQGLQFLIQYYNGEERAKGNILERFSAQQFPDLHSELNLSSLELGDSALYFCASSFGGSTDTQYFGPGTRLTVL.